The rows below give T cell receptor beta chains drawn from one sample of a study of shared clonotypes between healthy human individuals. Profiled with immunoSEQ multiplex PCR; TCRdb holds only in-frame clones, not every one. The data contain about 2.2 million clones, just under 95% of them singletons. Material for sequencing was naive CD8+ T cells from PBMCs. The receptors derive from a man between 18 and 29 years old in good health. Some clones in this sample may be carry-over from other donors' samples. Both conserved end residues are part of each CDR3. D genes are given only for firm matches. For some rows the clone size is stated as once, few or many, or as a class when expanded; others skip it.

CDR3 protein: CASSPRPPPGGAWEKLFF; CDR3 DNA: TGTGCCAGCTCACCCCGACCCCCCCCAGGGGGCGCTTGGGAAAAACTGTTTTTT; J gene: TRBJ1-4; D gene: TRBD1; clone size: NA; V gene: TRBV18
CDR3 protein: CASSLGPSASGGEQFF; CDR3 DNA: TGCGCCAGCAGCTTGGGGCCCTCGGCCTCCGGTGGTGAGCAGTTCTTC; J gene: TRBJ2-1; D gene: NA; clone size: NA; V gene: TRBV5-1
CDR3 protein: CASRGHDPYNEQFF; CDR3 DNA: TGTGCCAGTAGGGGACACGACCCTTACAATGAGCAGTTCTTC; J gene: TRBJ2-1; D gene: NA; clone size: NA; V gene: TRBV19
CDR3 protein: CASSHQPQGRSTEAFF; CDR3 DNA: TGTGCCAGCAGTCACCAACCACAGGGGAGGAGCACTGAAGCTTTCTTT; J gene: TRBJ1-1; D gene: TRBD1; clone size: NA; V gene: TRBV27
CDR3 protein: CASCPRAPQSYNEQFF; CDR3 DNA: TGTGCCAGTTGTCCCCGGGCACCGCAGTCGTACAATGAGCAGTTCTTC; J gene: TRBJ2-1; D gene: NA; clone size: NA; V gene: TRBV19
CDR3 protein: CASSDRAKTGANVLTF; CDR3 DNA: TGTGCCAGCTCCGACAGGGCCAAAACTGGGGCCAACGTCCTGACTTTC; J gene: TRBJ2-6; D gene: TRBD1; clone size: NA; V gene: TRBV18
CDR3 protein: CASIRRGNTEAFF; CDR3 DNA: TGTGCCAGCATCAGAAGGGGGAACACTGAAGCTTTCTTT; J gene: TRBJ1-1; D gene: NA; clone size: few; V gene: TRBV25-1
CDR3 protein: CASRVRDRGTSGRTDTQYF; CDR3 DNA: TGTGCCAGCAGGGTCCGGGACAGGGGTACTAGCGGGAGAACAGATACGCAGTATTTT; J gene: TRBJ2-3; D gene: NA; clone size: NA; V gene: TRBV28
CDR3 protein: CASSADRVFYEQYF; CDR3 DNA: TGTGCCAGCAGTGCGGACAGGGTATTCTACGAGCAGTACTTC; J gene: TRBJ2-7; D gene: TRBD1; clone size: NA; V gene: TRBV27
CDR3 protein: CASSLNINNEQFF; CDR3 DNA: TGTGCCAGCAGCTTAAACATCAACAATGAGCAGTTCTTC; J gene: TRBJ2-1; D gene: NA; clone size: NA; V gene: TRBV5-6
CDR3 protein: CASIGRERDEQFF; CDR3 DNA: TGTGCCAGTATTGGGAGGGAGCGCGATGAGCAGTTCTTC; J gene: TRBJ2-1; D gene: TRBD2; clone size: NA; V gene: TRBV19
CDR3 protein: CATRAGLAEEETQYF; CDR3 DNA: TGTGCCACCAGGGCGGGACTAGCGGAGGAAGAGACCCAGTACTTC; J gene: TRBJ2-5; D gene: TRBD2; clone size: NA; V gene: TRBV15
CDR3 protein: CARSLANLKAFF; CDR3 DNA: TGTGCCAGAAGCTTGGCAAACCTTAAAGCTTTCTTT; J gene: TRBJ1-1; D gene: NA; clone size: once; V gene: TRBV5-3
CDR3 protein: CASSTTARKSRYEQYF; CDR3 DNA: TGTGCCAGCAGTACAACGGCCAGGAAAAGCCGCTACGAGCAGTACTTC; J gene: TRBJ2-7; D gene: NA; clone size: NA; V gene: TRBV27
CDR3 protein: CASSSSGTGYEETQYF; CDR3 DNA: TGCGCCAGCAGCTCGTCCGGGACAGGGTACGAAGAGACCCAGTACTTC; J gene: TRBJ2-5; D gene: TRBD1; clone size: NA; V gene: TRBV5-1
CDR3 protein: CASSPHSGRAAGELFF; CDR3 DNA: TGTGCCAGCAGCCCGCATAGCGGGAGGGCCGCCGGGGAGCTGTTTTTT; J gene: TRBJ2-2; D gene: TRBD2; clone size: NA; V gene: TRBV9
CDR3 protein: CASRPGPRFSSGNTIYF; CDR3 DNA: TGTGCCAGCAGACCAGGTCCTCGTTTTAGCTCTGGAAACACCATATATTTT; J gene: TRBJ1-3; D gene: NA; clone size: NA; V gene: TRBV9
CDR3 protein: CASSQVLRDHEQYF; CDR3 DNA: TGCGCCAGCAGCCAAGTACTCCGGGACCACGAGCAGTACTTC; J gene: TRBJ2-7; D gene: NA; clone size: NA; V gene: TRBV4-1
CDR3 protein: CASSATSGSYEQYF; CDR3 DNA: TGTGCCAGCAGCGCGACTAGCGGTTCCTACGAGCAGTACTTC; J gene: TRBJ2-7; D gene: TRBD2; clone size: NA; V gene: TRBV7-9
CDR3 protein: CASSGSGNEQFF; CDR3 DNA: TGTGCCAGCAGTGGGAGTGGTAATGAGCAGTTCTTC; J gene: TRBJ2-1; D gene: NA; clone size: NA; V gene: TRBV2
CDR3 protein: CASSSHTPGSGSYNEQFF; CDR3 DNA: TGTGCCAGCAGTTCGCACACGCCCGGGAGTGGATCCTACAATGAGCAGTTCTTC; J gene: TRBJ2-1; D gene: NA; clone size: once; V gene: TRBV27
CDR3 protein: CASSRRLNTGELFF; CDR3 DNA: TGCGCCAGCAGCCGCCGACTGAACACCGGGGAGCTGTTTTTT; J gene: TRBJ2-2; D gene: NA; clone size: NA; V gene: TRBV4-1
CDR3 protein: CAWSVHVSADTQYF; CDR3 DNA: TGTGCCTGGAGTGTACATGTTTCGGCAGATACGCAGTATTTT; J gene: TRBJ2-3; D gene: NA; clone size: NA; V gene: TRBV30
CDR3 protein: CASSFGTSGRAVHNEQFF; CDR3 DNA: TGTGCCAGCAGCTTCGGGACTAGCGGGAGGGCCGTCCACAATGAGCAGTTCTTC; J gene: TRBJ2-1; D gene: TRBD2; clone size: NA; V gene: TRBV7-9
CDR3 protein: CASELGLAGGEQYF; CDR3 DNA: TGTGCCTCCGAACTGGGACTAGCGGGAGGCGAGCAGTACTTC; J gene: TRBJ2-7; D gene: TRBD2; clone size: NA; V gene: TRBV11-2
CDR3 protein: CAWRDRRQGGVSPLHF; CDR3 DNA: TGTGCCTGGAGAGACAGGCGGCAAGGTGGAGTTTCACCCCTCCACTTT; J gene: TRBJ1-6; D gene: NA; clone size: NA; V gene: TRBV30
CDR3 protein: CASSTSGARADTQYF; CDR3 DNA: TGTGCCAGCAGCACTAGCGGGGCCAGGGCAGATACGCAGTATTTT; J gene: TRBJ2-3; D gene: TRBD2; clone size: NA; V gene: TRBV6-4
CDR3 protein: CASSFGGTGRTEAFF; CDR3 DNA: TGCGCCAGCAGCTTCGGGGGGACAGGGAGGACTGAAGCTTTCTTT; J gene: TRBJ1-1; D gene: TRBD1; clone size: NA; V gene: TRBV5-1
CDR3 protein: CASSQDGNNEQFF; CDR3 DNA: TGCGCCAGCAGCCAGGACGGTAACAATGAGCAGTTCTTC; J gene: TRBJ2-1; D gene: NA; clone size: NA; V gene: TRBV4-3
CDR3 protein: CAISGPGQGAGEQYF; CDR3 DNA: TGTGCCATCAGTGGACCGGGACAGGGGGCGGGAGAGCAGTACTTC; J gene: TRBJ2-7; D gene: TRBD1; clone size: NA; V gene: TRBV10-3
CDR3 protein: CASSGASERDSQETQYF; CDR3 DNA: TGTGCCAGCAGCGGTGCTTCGGAACGGGACTCCCAAGAGACCCAGTACTTC; J gene: TRBJ2-5; D gene: NA; clone size: NA; V gene: TRBV9
CDR3 protein: CASSLVWGQGAYNEQFF; CDR3 DNA: TGTGCCAGCAGCTTAGTATGGGGACAGGGGGCATACAATGAGCAGTTCTTC; J gene: TRBJ2-1; D gene: TRBD1; clone size: NA; V gene: TRBV7-9
CDR3 protein: CASSASGTFDGGEIYEQYF; CDR3 DNA: TGTGCCAGCAGCGCATCCGGGACATTCGATGGCGGGGAGATCTACGAGCAGTACTTC; J gene: TRBJ2-7; D gene: NA; clone size: NA; V gene: TRBV9
CDR3 protein: CASSHQGDWEQYF; CDR3 DNA: TGTGCCAGCAGCCACCAGGGGGATTGGGAGCAGTACTTC; J gene: TRBJ2-7; D gene: TRBD1; clone size: NA; V gene: TRBV7-9
CDR3 protein: CASSQASRPVSSQYF; CDR3 DNA: TGTGCCAGCAGCCAAGCCTCCCGGCCCGTATCGTCCCAGTACTTC; J gene: TRBJ2-5; D gene: NA; clone size: NA; V gene: TRBV14
CDR3 protein: CASSDSRLANEQFF; CDR3 DNA: TGTGCCAGCAGTGACTCAAGGTTAGCCAATGAGCAGTTCTTC; J gene: TRBJ2-1; D gene: NA; clone size: NA; V gene: TRBV6-4
CDR3 protein: CASSYGTADTQYF; CDR3 DNA: TGTGCCAGCAGTTACGGGACAGCAGATACGCAGTATTTT; J gene: TRBJ2-3; D gene: TRBD1; clone size: NA; V gene: TRBV6-5
CDR3 protein: CASSETTSGYNEQFF; CDR3 DNA: TGTGCCAGCAGCGAAACGACTAGCGGTTACAATGAGCAGTTCTTC; J gene: TRBJ2-1; D gene: TRBD2; clone size: NA; V gene: TRBV9
CDR3 protein: CASSPGLAVQETQYF; CDR3 DNA: TGTGCCAGCAGCCCGGGACTAGCAGTACAAGAGACCCAGTACTTC; J gene: TRBJ2-5; D gene: TRBD2; clone size: NA; V gene: TRBV5-4
CDR3 protein: CASSDGHGSGANVLTF; CDR3 DNA: TGTGCCAGCAGTGACGGACACGGGTCTGGGGCCAACGTCCTGACTTTC; J gene: TRBJ2-6; D gene: NA; clone size: NA; V gene: TRBV5-5
CDR3 protein: CASSPTGVSYEQYF; CDR3 DNA: TGTGCCAGCAGTCCTACAGGGGTGTCCTACGAGCAGTACTTC; J gene: TRBJ2-7; D gene: TRBD1; clone size: NA; V gene: TRBV27
CDR3 protein: CATAWTRDSRRGYTF; CDR3 DNA: TGTGCCACCGCCTGGACCCGGGACAGCCGGCGAGGCTACACCTTC; J gene: TRBJ1-2; D gene: TRBD1; clone size: NA; V gene: TRBV15
CDR3 protein: CASRPRDRGFNEQFF; CDR3 DNA: TGTGCCAGTAGGCCCCGGGACAGGGGGTTCAATGAGCAGTTCTTC; J gene: TRBJ2-1; D gene: TRBD1; clone size: few; V gene: TRBV19
CDR3 protein: CASSSLGGSSYEQYF; CDR3 DNA: TGTGCCAGCAGCTCCTTGGGGGGTAGTTCCTACGAGCAGTACTTC; J gene: TRBJ2-7; D gene: NA; clone size: NA; V gene: TRBV7-6
CDR3 protein: CASSLRLAGGPMSLETQYF; CDR3 DNA: TGTGCCAGCAGCTTAAGGCTAGCGGGAGGGCCTATGAGTTTAGAGACCCAGTACTTC; J gene: TRBJ2-5; D gene: TRBD2; clone size: NA; V gene: TRBV7-8
CDR3 protein: CASSQNPATSNQPQHF; CDR3 DNA: TGTGCCAGCAGCCAAAACCCTGCCACTAGCAATCAGCCCCAGCATTTT; J gene: TRBJ1-5; D gene: NA; clone size: NA; V gene: TRBV21-1
CDR3 protein: CASSSSQRTRDTQYF; CDR3 DNA: TGTGCCAGCAGCTCTAGCCAACGGACGAGGGATACGCAGTATTTT; J gene: TRBJ2-3; D gene: NA; clone size: NA; V gene: TRBV13
CDR3 protein: CASSQIAGPGQPQHF; CDR3 DNA: TGCGCCAGCAGCCAAATAGCAGGGCCGGGTCAGCCCCAGCATTTT; J gene: TRBJ1-5; D gene: NA; clone size: few; V gene: TRBV4-1
CDR3 protein: CASSPLSASGYTDTQYF; CDR3 DNA: TGTGCCAGCAGTCCTCTCTCGGCCAGCGGCTACACAGATACGCAGTATTTT; J gene: TRBJ2-3; D gene: NA; clone size: NA; V gene: TRBV28
CDR3 protein: CASSYRSGNTEAFF; CDR3 DNA: TGTGCCAGCAGTTACAGGTCAGGGAACACTGAAGCTTTCTTT; J gene: TRBJ1-1; D gene: NA; clone size: NA; V gene: TRBV6-5
CDR3 protein: CATIDSGQANTEAFF; CDR3 DNA: TGTGCCACCATTGACTCGGGACAGGCGAACACTGAAGCTTTCTTT; J gene: TRBJ1-1; D gene: TRBD1; clone size: NA; V gene: TRBV6-6
CDR3 protein: CASSEVGLAGAYNEQFF; CDR3 DNA: TGTGCCAGCAGTGAAGTCGGACTAGCGGGAGCCTACAATGAGCAGTTCTTC; J gene: TRBJ2-1; D gene: TRBD2; clone size: NA; V gene: TRBV6-1
CDR3 protein: CASTFRGSYEQYF; CDR3 DNA: TGTGCCAGCACTTTTCGGGGATCCTACGAGCAGTACTTC; J gene: TRBJ2-7; D gene: NA; clone size: NA; V gene: TRBV25-1